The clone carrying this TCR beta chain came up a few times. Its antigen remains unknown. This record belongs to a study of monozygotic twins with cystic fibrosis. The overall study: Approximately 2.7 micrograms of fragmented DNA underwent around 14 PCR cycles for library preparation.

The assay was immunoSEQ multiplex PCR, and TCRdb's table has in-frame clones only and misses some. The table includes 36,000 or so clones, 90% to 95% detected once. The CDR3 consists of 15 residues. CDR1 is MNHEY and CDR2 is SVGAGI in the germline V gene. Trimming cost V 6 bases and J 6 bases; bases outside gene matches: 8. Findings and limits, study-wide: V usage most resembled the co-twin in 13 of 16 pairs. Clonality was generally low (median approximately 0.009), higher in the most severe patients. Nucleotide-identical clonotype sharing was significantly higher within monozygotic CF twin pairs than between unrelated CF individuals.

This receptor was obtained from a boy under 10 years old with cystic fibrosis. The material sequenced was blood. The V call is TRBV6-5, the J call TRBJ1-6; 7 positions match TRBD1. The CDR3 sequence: CASSPTGQLNSPLHF. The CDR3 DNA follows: TGTGCCAGCAGCCCCACGGGACAGCTTAATTCACCCCTCCACTTT.